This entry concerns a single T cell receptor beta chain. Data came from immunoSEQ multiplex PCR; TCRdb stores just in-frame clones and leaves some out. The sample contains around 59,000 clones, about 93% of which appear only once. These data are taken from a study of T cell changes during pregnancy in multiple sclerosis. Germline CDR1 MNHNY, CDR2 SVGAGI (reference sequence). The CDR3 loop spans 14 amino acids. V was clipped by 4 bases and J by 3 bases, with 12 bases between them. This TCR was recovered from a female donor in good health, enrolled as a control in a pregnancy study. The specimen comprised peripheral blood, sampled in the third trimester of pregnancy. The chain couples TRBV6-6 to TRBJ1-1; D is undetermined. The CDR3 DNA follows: TGTGCCAGCAGTTGGGAGGGAGGTTACACTGAAGCTTTCTTT. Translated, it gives CASSWEGGYTEAFF.